One sample yielded the 31 T cell receptor beta chains listed below, sequenced in a study of cytomegalovirus exposure and HLA in healthy donors listed by TCRdb under 2017. The library came from the immunoSEQ multiplex PCR assay. A mixture of 60 forward primers for TCR Vbeta segments and 13 reverse primers for TCR Jbeta segments was used in the multiplex PCR. What TCRdb holds here is the immuneACCESS table cut down to in-frame rearrangements. Part of the clones is not present; checked against another copy, under half of the missing clones reflect an unresolved V gene, and the others are unexplained. The sample table contains under 200,000 clones; only one count was recorded for less than 90% of them. The ten largest clones capture about 1% of the sample. The sample was PBMCs. The receptor source for this set is a man aged 25 to 45 in good health and CMV-seronegative.

The chain employs TRBV7-6 and TRBJ2-1; 7 nucleotides align to TRBD1. CDR1 and CDR2 (germline): SGHVS, FNYEAQ. V lost 5 bases to trimming and J lost 8 bases; unmatched junction nucleotides: 18. This CDR3 is 17 amino acids long. The CDR3 DNA reads TGTGCCAGCAGCGTTCAAGGGGGCAGTTCTAGAGTCTATGAGCAGTTCTTC. It specifies CASSVQGGSSRVYEQFF.

This clone was counted only a few times. The V gene is TRBV4-2, the J gene TRBJ1-2; D remains unclear. The CDR3 totals 15 residues. Germline V gene data show CDR1 as LGHNA and CDR2 as YNFKEQ. The V end lost 1 base, the J end lost 5 bases, and 14 bases lay between the germline ends. CDR3 DNA: TGTGCCAGCAGCCAAGTGAGAGGAGACGTTTATGGCTACACCTTC. This encodes CASSQVRGDVYGYTF.

The V call is TRBV13, the J call TRBJ2-1; 13 positions match TRBD2. Germline V gives CDR1 PRHDT, CDR2 FYEKMQ (reference sequence). V dropped 3 bases and J dropped 7; count of bases not matched to a gene: 6. The CDR3 covers 16 residues. The CDR3 sequence: CASSFRTSGSRNEQFF. The CDR3 coding sequence is TGTGCCAGCAGCTTTCGGACTAGCGGGAGCCGGAATGAGCAGTTCTTC.

V usage is TRBV19 and J usage is TRBJ1-1; maybe TRBD1 (6 bases). The CDR3 covers 13 residues. The germline V gene has CDR1 LNHDA and CDR2 SQIVND (reference sequence). V was cut by 7 bases and J by 2 bases, with 11 bases left in between. The CDR3 spells CASKTGHNTEAFF. DNA for the CDR3: TGTGCCAGTAAAACAGGGCACAACACTGAAGCTTTCTTT.

J is TRBJ2-1 and V is TRBV6-1; TRBD1 matches 7 bases. With 2 bases clipped from V and 3 bases from J, the junction kept 4 bases outside the gene matches. The V gene's germline CDR1 is MNHNS and CDR2 SASEGT. The CDR3 covers 15 residues. For the CDR3, the DNA is TGTGCCAGCAGTGAAAGACAGGGTAACTACAATGAGCAGTTCTTC. The encoded protein is CASSERQGNYNEQFF.

This rearrangement joins TRBV6-1 to TRBJ2-1; 8 bases align to TRBD1. The CDR3 length is 15 residues. Germline V CDR1 and CDR2: MNHNS, SASEGT. V was pared by 7 bases and J by 2 bases, with 7 bases of the junction left unmatched. For the CDR3, the DNA is TGTGCCAGCAATGAGGGACAGGAACCCTACAATGAGCAGTTCTTC. Protein: CASNEGQEPYNEQFF.

The chain carries TRBV29-1 and TRBJ1-2; TRBD1 aligns across 8 bases. V gave up 3 bases and J gave up 4 bases; unmatched junction bases: 4. CDR1 is SQVTM and CDR2 is ANQGSEA in the germline V gene. The CDR3 runs to 13 residues. The chain's CDR3 is CSVDRQGLYGYTF. The CDR3 bases are TGCAGCGTTGACCGACAGGGGCTCTATGGCTACACCTTC.

V is TRBV11-2 and J is TRBJ2-3, with TRBD1 matching over 9 bases. Looked up from germline, CDR1 is SGHAT and CDR2 is FQNNGV. This CDR3 spans 17 amino acids. Losses at the gene ends were 5 bases for V and 3 bases for J; bases not matched to a gene: 12. The CDR3: CASSMLTSGTGTDTQYF. CDR3 nucleotide sequence: TGTGCCAGCAGCATGCTCACCTCCGGGACAGGGACAGATACGCAGTATTTT.

On this clone: This CDR3 is also generated by other DNA sequences in the sample. The chain couples TRBV7-2 to TRBJ1-1; 8 bases map to TRBD1. Germline CDR1 and CDR2: SGHTA and FQGNSA. CDR3 length: 17 residues. Unmatched junction bases numbered 16, after V lost 5 bases and J lost 5 bases. In DNA, the CDR3 is TGTGCCAGCAGCCCCCCGGCAGGGGGCACGTTAAAGACTGAAGCTTTCTTT. As protein: CASSPPAGGTLKTEAFF.

The genes are TRBV10-3 and TRBJ2-5, with 8 bases that match TRBD2. CDR3 length: 14 residues. In germline, CDR1 is ENHRY, CDR2 SYGVKD. V was pared by 2 bases and J by 3 bases, with 2 bases of the junction left unmatched. The CDR3 DNA reads as TGTGCCATCAGTGAGGTAGCGGGGAAAGAGACCCAGTACTTC. Residues: CAISEVAGKETQYF.

V gene TRBV5-1 combines with J gene TRBJ2-7; D not resolved. CDR1 and CDR2 from the germline V gene are SGHRS and YFSETQ. Between the trimmed V and J ends, which lost 5 bases and 1 base, there was a span of 10 bases. This CDR3 spans 13 amino acids. The CDR3 sequence is CASRGDTSYEQYF. CDR3 coding DNA: TGCGCCAGCAGAGGTGACACATCCTACGAGCAGTACTTC.

This clone was seen once. This chain uses TRBV9 with TRBJ1-5, with D tentatively TRBD1 (5 bases). V lost 0 bases and J lost 0, with 10 bases in between. CDR3 length: 16 residues. Germline lookup yields CDR1 SGDLS and CDR2 YYNGEE. The CDR3 DNA is TGTGCCAGCAGCGTAGAACAGGTATATAGCAATCAGCCCCAGCATTTT. Its protein is CASSVEQVYSNQPQHF.

This clone has only one observation. The chain uses TRBV5-4 and TRBJ2-1; no firm D call. The length of the CDR3 is 14 residues. The ends were cut back, 0 bases at V and 2 bases at J, with 6 bases in the middle. CDR1 and CDR2 from the germline V gene are SGHNT and YYREEE (reference sequence). Here the CDR3 DNA reads TGTGCCAGCAGCTTGGATGCAGCCTACAATGAGCAGTTCTTC. Protein: CASSLDAAYNEQFF.

This clone was counted a few times. The J gene is TRBJ1-2, the V gene TRBV30; D unresolved. Trimming pared 2 bases from V and 7 bases from J, leaving 20 bases between. Per germline, CDR1 GTSNPN and CDR2 SVGIG (reference sequence). The CDR3 runs 15 residues. Written as DNA, the CDR3 is TGTGCCTGGAGTTGGGCGGGGAGGGTATCAGGTGGCTACACCTTC. Translated, it gives CAWSWAGRVSGGYTF.

The CDR3 DNA is TGTGCCAGCAGTACCGGACTCACCAAGCATTTT. It codes for CASSTGLTKHF. V gene TRBV6-6 combines with J gene TRBJ1-5; D not certain. Per germline, CDR1 MNHNY and CDR2 SVGAGI (reference sequence). The ends were cut back, 5 bases at V and 14 bases at J, with 13 bases in the middle. This CDR3 comprises 11 residues.

The rearrangement joins TRBV5-4 to TRBJ1-1, with a tentative D call TRBD1 (5 bases). This CDR3 comprises 15 residues. The V end was cut by 4 bases, the J end by 5 bases, with 18 bases between. The germline gives CDR1 SGHNT, CDR2 YYREEE (reference sequence). The CDR3 region is CASSPVPAGETEAFF. Written as DNA, the CDR3 is TGTGCCAGCAGCCCCGTCCCTGCGGGGGAAACTGAAGCTTTCTTT.

The chain joins TRBV5-1 to TRBJ1-1; tentatively, D is TRBD1 (6 bases). V lost 7 bases and J 5 bases, leaving 21 bases between the germline ends. The CDR3 runs to 15 residues. CDR1 and CDR2 (germline): SGHRS, YFSETQ. CDR3 DNA sequence: TGCGCCAGCGCGAACGGGGGGGGCGCGTGGACTGAAGCTTTCTTT. Encoded protein: CASANGGGAWTEAFF.

The chain has TRBV5-1 and TRBJ2-3; TRBD2 aligns across 8 bases. Germline V gene data show CDR1 as SGHRS and CDR2 as YFSETQ. The trim removed 0 bases at V and 0 bases at J, leaving 6 bases unmatched. The CDR3 has 17 residues. Written as DNA, the CDR3 is TGCGCCAGCAGCTTGGGAGAGATAGCGGGGAGCACAGATACGCAGTATTTT. Protein: CASSLGEIAGSTDTQYF.

The chain combines TRBV27 with TRBJ2-7; 10 bases line up with TRBD1. The CDR3 has 13 amino acids. CDR1 is MNHEY, CDR2 SMNVEV, per germline (reference sequence). Germline trimming cut 11 bases from V and 5 bases from J; bases unmatched to any gene: 9. This CDR3 reads CAPNDGTGDEQYF. The CDR3 DNA reads as TGTGCCCCCAACGATGGGACAGGGGACGAGCAGTACTTC.

The chain recombines TRBV13 with TRBJ2-1, with D perhaps TRBD2 (5 bases). This CDR3 has 13 residues. Germline V gene lookup returns CDR1 PRHDT and CDR2 FYEKMQ (reference sequence). V gave up 5 bases and J gave up 6 bases, with 11 bases separating them. The CDR3 nucleotides are TGTGCCAGCAGCCCCCGCGAGGGCAATGAGCAGTTCTTC. Protein sequence: CASSPREGNEQFF.

V usage is TRBV7-8 and J usage is TRBJ2-5; TRBD2 matches 12 bases. V was clipped by 5 bases and J by 5 bases; unmatched bases: 6. The CDR3 has 15 amino acids. Germline V gene lookup returns CDR1 SGHVS and CDR2 FQNEAQ. The CDR3 sequence: CASSPSGGAGETQYF. The CDR3 DNA reads as TGTGCCAGCAGCCCTAGCGGGGGGGCCGGGGAGACCCAGTACTTC.

This clone was seen a few times. The chain employs TRBV6-4 and TRBJ2-2; weak D call: TRBD1 (5 bases). This CDR3 region has 12 residues. Trimming pared 6 bases from V and 6 bases from J, leaving 8 bases between. Germline CDR1 is MRHNA and CDR2 is SNTAGT. CDR3 nucleotide sequence: TGTGCCAGCAGCCAAGGGGCCGGGGAGCTGTTTTTT. Its protein product is CASSQGAGELFF.

The rearrangement links TRBV18 to TRBJ1-5; no definite D call. This CDR3 is 15 amino acids long. Germline CDR1 KGHSH, CDR2 LQKENI. The V end was cut by 0 bases, the J end by 6 bases, with 12 bases between. The CDR3: CASSPPGGVRQPQHF. Here the CDR3 DNA reads TGTGCCAGCTCACCACCGGGCGGGGTGCGTCAGCCCCAGCATTTT.

The chain joins TRBV27 to TRBJ1-5, with TRBD1 as a possible D gene (6 bases). Trimming took off 4 bases at V and 0 bases at J, with 10 bases between the two ends. Germline V gene data show CDR1 as MNHEY and CDR2 as SMNVEV (reference sequence). The CDR3 contains 15 residues. The CDR3 spells CASSWNRDSNQPQHF. The CDR3 coding sequence is TGTGCCAGCAGTTGGAACAGGGATAGCAATCAGCCCCAGCATTTT.

V usage is TRBV13 and J usage is TRBJ2-1; 9 bases map to TRBD1. The CDR3 contains 19 residues. V dropped 10 bases and J dropped 3; count of bases not matched to a gene: 22. Per germline, CDR1 PRHDT and CDR2 FYEKMQ (reference sequence). The DNA of the CDR3 is TGTGCCATCGAGAATTCGGGACAGGGTCCCGGTTACCTCTACAATGAGCAGTTCTTC. Translated: CAIENSGQGPGYLYNEQFF.

V and J are TRBV27 and TRBJ2-1; 10 bases line up with TRBD2. CDR3 length equals 16 residues. In germline, CDR1 is MNHEY, CDR2 SMNVEV (reference sequence). Losses at the gene ends were 1 base for V and 8 bases for J; bases not matched to a gene: 8. The CDR3 nucleotides read TGTGCCAGCAGTTTATATTTCGCGAGCGGGAGGGATGAGCAGTTCTTC. It yields the protein CASSLYFASGRDEQFF.

This clone was seen just once. CDR3 sequence: CAWSELGANQPQHF. The CDR3 nucleotides read TGTGCCTGGAGTGAGCTAGGGGCGAACCAGCCCCAGCATTTT. The V and J genes are TRBV30 and TRBJ1-5; possibly TRBD1 for D (5 bases). Germline V lookup: CDR1 GTSNPN, CDR2 SVGIG (reference sequence). CDR3 size: 14 residues. Trimming shortened V by 1 base and J by 7 bases, and 14 bases separated the two germline ends.

This chain connects TRBV4-3 to TRBJ2-5; TRBD1 matches 8 bases. Germline loops: CDR1 LGHNA, CDR2 YSLEER. The V gene end was trimmed by 1 base and the J gene end by 2 bases; junction bases not matched to a gene: 3. This CDR3 has 15 residues. The CDR3 region is CASSQGQGWQETQYF. The CDR3 DNA reads as TGCGCCAGCAGCCAAGGACAGGGGTGGCAAGAGACCCAGTACTTC.

Concerning this clone itself: The junction departs from germline at one end; a sequencing error may be responsible. This chain joins TRBV7-9 and TRBJ2-5, with 9 bases identical to TRBD2. From germline, CDR1 is SEHNR and CDR2 FQNEAQ (reference sequence). The CDR3 runs 16 residues. CDR3 region: CSSSLFAGGPGETQYF. The CDR3 DNA follows: TGTTCCAGCAGCTTATTTGCGGGAGGGCCGGGAGAGACCCAGTACTTC.

The chain uses TRBV5-1 and TRBJ1-4; TRBD1 matches at 9 bases. V was pared by 4 bases and J by 8 bases, with 9 bases of the junction left unmatched. This CDR3 region has 15 residues. From germline, CDR1 is SGHRS and CDR2 YFSETQ. Here the CDR3 reads CASSLTGGPGEKLFF. For the CDR3, the DNA is TGCGCCAGCAGCCTTACAGGGGGCCCGGGCGAAAAACTGTTTTTT.

This chain links TRBV11-3 with TRBJ2-3; TRBD2 aligns across 8 bases. Germline loops: CDR1 SGHNT, CDR2 YENEEA. Trimming removed 5 bases from V and 1 base from J; junction bases left unmatched: 5. The CDR3 covers 15 residues. The CDR3 here is CASSAGGGGTDTQYF. CDR3 DNA: TGTGCCAGCAGCGCGGGGGGCGGTGGCACAGATACGCAGTATTTT.